This passage covers 21 T cell receptor beta chains from one sample sequenced in a study of blood T cells in healthy people across ages. Alongside a J-beta primer mix, a sample-barcoded 5' primer served in a second PCR lasting roughly 6 to 12 cycles. Each CDR3 protein gets one entry after TCRdb re-called the 5' RACE reads with MiXCR. The sample has about 1.1 million distinct CDR3 sequences, roughly two fifths seen once. The material sequenced was blood. These receptor sequences come from a man aged 18 to 30 in good health.

This clonotype has just a few counts. The chain has TRBV20-1 and TRBJ2-3; D is possibly TRBD2 (5 bases). V lost 4 bases and J lost 4, with 12 bases in between. The CDR3 runs to 13 residues. Germline V CDR1 and CDR2: DFQATT, SNEGSKA (reference sequence). CDR3 sequence reads: CSATRGRADTQYF. DNA of the CDR3: TGCAGTGCTACTCGAGGGAGAGCAGATACGCAGTATTTT.

The gene calls are TRBV18 and TRBJ1-4, with D uncertain. This CDR3 is built from 16 residues. V was clipped by 3 bases and J by 0 bases, with 11 bases between them. Germline V gene lookup returns CDR1 KGHSH and CDR2 LQKENI. Here the CDR3 reads CASSPRTDATNEKLFF. The CDR3 DNA sequence: TGTGCCAGCTCACCTCGGACGGACGCAACTAATGAAAAACTGTTTTTT.

In its sample, this clonotype was seen many times. The chain uses TRBV10-3 and TRBJ1-2; 8 bases fit TRBD1. The CDR3 has 15 amino acids. Trimming at V came to 7 bases and at J to 0 bases, leaving 7 bases not matched to a gene. Germline V gene sequence: CDR1 ENHRY, CDR2 SYGVKD. The CDR3, as DNA: TGTGCCATCACCGCAGGGGGCTCCTCTAACTATGGCTACACCTTC. Translating it yields CAITAGGSSNYGYTF.

This chain links TRBV9 with TRBJ1-1; D is unresolved. Between the trimmed V and J ends, which lost 0 bases and 2 bases, there was a span of 8 bases. CDR1 SGDLS and CDR2 YYNGEE come from the germline V gene. The CDR3 runs 14 residues. The CDR3 DNA sequence: TGTGCCAGCAGCGTAGCGGCAGACAACACTGAAGCTTTCTTT. It encodes CASSVAADNTEAFF.

The V call is TRBV28, the J call TRBJ2-1; tentatively, D is TRBD2 (7 bases). Trimming shortened V by 1 base and J by 3 bases, and 13 bases separated the two germline ends. Germline V lookup: CDR1 MDHEN, CDR2 SYDVKM. The CDR3 is made up of 16 amino acids. The CDR3 DNA reads as TGTGCCAGCAGTTTATTAGGGGGGGCCCTCTACAATGAGCAGTTCTTC. Residues: CASSLLGGALYNEQFF.

This chain uses TRBV4-2 with TRBJ2-1; TRBD1 matches 8 bases. The V segment lost 0 bases and the J segment 8 bases; nucleotides outside the gene matches: 6. The length of the CDR3 is 15 residues. Germline V gene lookup returns CDR1 LGHNA and CDR2 YNFKEQ. CDR3 in DNA: TGTGCCAGCAGCCAAGAGAGCCTACAGGGGGATGAGCAGTTCTTC. Translated: CASSQESLQGDEQFF.

V usage is TRBV14 and J usage is TRBJ1-1; D not certain. This CDR3 region has 13 residues. With 0 bases removed from V and 5 bases from J, the gap between germline ends came to 7 bases. The V gene's germline CDR1 is SGHDN and CDR2 FVKESK. The CDR3 nucleotides read TGTGCCAGCAGCCAAGAACGGTGGACTGAAGCTTTCTTT. Translation: CASSQERWTEAFF.

This clonotype has just a few counts. The chain employs TRBV5-1 and TRBJ2-2; 7 bases map to TRBD2. V lost 1 base, J lost 0 bases, and 3 bases stayed unmatched. Germline-derived CDR1 and CDR2 are SGHRS and YFSETQ. CDR3 length: 16 residues. Here the CDR3 DNA reads TGCGCCAGCAGCTTGTTGCGGGGGTCGAACACCGGGGAGCTGTTTTTT. Protein: CASSLLRGSNTGELFF.

This clonotype has just a few counts. This chain links TRBV4-1 with TRBJ1-6; 9 positions match TRBD1. The CDR3 is made up of 15 amino acids. CDR1 MGHRA and CDR2 YSYEKL come from the germline V gene. V lost 6 bases to trimming and J lost 9 bases; unmatched junction nucleotides: 9. CDR3 sequence (DNA): TGCGCCAGCAGACCCACAGGGGGCCGGTTTTCACCCCTCCACTTT. This sequence encodes CASRPTGGRFSPLHF.

This clonotype turned up a few times. The chain joins TRBV7-2 to TRBJ2-2; 10 bases are shared with TRBD2. Germline CDR1 reads SGHTA; CDR2 reads FQGNSA. Unmatched junction bases numbered 2, after V lost 1 base and J lost 6 bases. CDR3 size: 15 residues. Here the CDR3 DNA reads TGTGCCAGCAGCTTAGGGACTAGCGGCGCCGGGGAGCTGTTTTTT. This codes for CASSLGTSGAGELFF.

In the case of this clonotype: A much larger clone differs by one base, so this may be a read error. CDR3: CSAETGGGNEQFF. The CDR3, as DNA: TGCAGCGCTGAGACAGGGGGCGGCAATGAGCAGTTCTTC. This chain joins TRBV29-1 and TRBJ2-1, with 10 positions matching TRBD1. The CDR3 runs to 13 residues. Germline lookup yields CDR1 SQVTM and CDR2 ANQGSEA. V gave up 7 bases and J gave up 6 bases; unmatched junction bases: 6.

Only a few counts were recorded for this clonotype. This rearrangement joins TRBV5-1 to TRBJ2-7, with D possibly TRBD1 on 6 matching bases. V dropped 1 base and J dropped 4 bases, with 9 bases sitting between them. The CDR3 loop spans 13 amino acids. CDR1 is SGHRS, CDR2 YFSETQ, per germline. CDR3 sequence (DNA): TGCGCCAGCAGCTTGCTACAGGGTTACGAGCAGTACTTC. This encodes CASSLLQGYEQYF.

The sample holds a few counts of this clonotype. This chain uses TRBV24-1 with TRBJ2-5; tentatively, D is TRBD1 (5 bases). This CDR3 contains 14 residues. Trimming shortened V by 3 bases and J by 1 base, and 8 bases separated the two germline ends. Germline V gene sequence: CDR1 KGHDR, CDR2 SFDVKD. CDR3 in amino acids: CATSDTGPQETQYF. For the CDR3, the DNA is TGTGCCACCAGTGATACAGGACCCCAAGAGACCCAGTACTTC.

The chain combines TRBV20-1 with TRBJ1-2, with 7 bases fitting TRBD1. Losses at the gene ends were 3 bases for V and 3 bases for J; bases not matched to a gene: 7. CDR3 length: 14 amino acids. Germline V gene sequence: CDR1 DFQATT, CDR2 SNEGSKA (reference sequence). Written as DNA, the CDR3 is TGCAGTGCTAGGACAGGGATTAACCACTATGGCTACACCTTC. Translated: CSARTGINHYGYTF.

The chain is built from TRBV20-1 and TRBJ1-2; unclear D gene. Trimming took off 0 bases at V and 7 bases at J, with 12 bases between the two ends. Germline V gives CDR1 DFQATT, CDR2 SNEGSKA (reference sequence). This CDR3 contains 13 residues. The CDR3 sequence: CSARDPIAPGYTF. DNA of the CDR3: TGCAGTGCTAGAGATCCCATAGCTCCTGGCTACACCTTC.

This rearrangement joins TRBV27 to TRBJ2-2; D remains unclear. The V gene's germline CDR1 is MNHEY and CDR2 SMNVEV (reference sequence). The germline V and J ends were trimmed by 0 bases and 0 bases, with 5 bases remaining between them. The CDR3 is 15 residues long. As DNA, the CDR3 is TGTGCCAGCAGTTTATCCTTTTCGAACACCGGGGAGCTGTTTTTT. It codes for CASSLSFSNTGELFF.

The table lists this clonotype with many counts. This rearrangement joins TRBV12-3 or TRBV12-4 to TRBJ2-3; D is unclear. The CDR3 totals 13 residues. The V and J ends lost 2 bases and 0 bases respectively, with 3 bases between them. The CDR3 spells CASSLLSTDTQYF. The CDR3 DNA reads TGTGCCAGCAGTTTACTTAGCACAGATACGCAGTATTTT.

The chain recombines TRBV6-5 with TRBJ1-1, with D possibly TRBD1 on 5 matching bases. V shed 0 bases and J shed 3 bases, with 17 bases lying between them. Germline V gene sequence: CDR1 MNHEY, CDR2 SVGAGI. The CDR3 sequence is 17 residues long. In nucleotides, the CDR3 is TGTGCCAGCAGTTACTCGGGGCCAGCCCGGTTCGACACTGAAGCTTTCTTT. Its translation: CASSYSGPARFDTEAFF.

This clonotype was detected many times. As DNA, the CDR3 is TGTGCCAGCAGCGGATCTAGCGGGGGGTTTCCCTACAATGAGCAGTTCTTC. This encodes CASSGSSGGFPYNEQFF. The chain uses TRBV9 and TRBJ2-1; 11 bases align to TRBD2. V gave up 3 bases and J gave up 2 bases; unmatched junction bases: 7. The germline CDR1 and CDR2 sequences are SGDLS and YYNGEE. The CDR3 is 17 residues long.

This clonotype was detected only a few times. This sequence joins TRBV9 and TRBJ2-6; D unresolved. This CDR3 contains 15 residues. Germline V gives CDR1 SGDLS, CDR2 YYNGEE. V was trimmed by 1 base and J by 0 bases, leaving 5 bases between them. The CDR3 bases are TGTGCCAGCAGCGTACACCGCTCTGGGGCCAACGTCCTGACTTTC. Its translation is CASSVHRSGANVLTF.

This clonotype was detected only a few times. The chain joins TRBV10-3 to TRBJ2-5; 7 bases are a match to TRBD1. The J segment lost 4 bases and the V segment lost 0 bases, leaving 2 bases of the junction unmatched. The CDR3 totals 14 residues. Germline lookup yields CDR1 ENHRY and CDR2 SYGVKD. The CDR3 DNA follows: TGTGCCATCAGTGAGTCGACAGGGCTAGAGACCCAGTACTTC. This sequence encodes CAISESTGLETQYF.